Listed below are T cell receptor beta chains from one sample, sequenced in a study of T-cell memory formation after mild COVID-19. TCRdb independently ran MiXCR on the 5' RACE reads; one entry per CDR3 protein. Of about 350,000 distinct CDR3 sequences detected, roughly an eighth appear once; the ten largest clones hold about a fifth. Input material: PBMCs or a T cell subset sorted from them (not recorded which). The source of these receptors is a man between 18 and 29 years old who had mild COVID-19 (a few samples of this study predate the infection). Cell type and time point are not known. Both conserved end residues are part of each CDR3. Each record gives: V gene, J gene, clone size, D gene, CDR3 protein, CDR3 DNA. A D gene is named only where the DNA matches it firmly. Not every row has a clone size; where given, it reads once, few, many or a size class.

>TRBV18|TRBJ1-2|-|TRBD1
CASSQDRGTHGYTF
TGTGCCAGCTCACAGGACAGGGGGACGCATGGCTACACCTTC
>TRBV29-1|TRBJ2-7|few|-
CSVGTHVGYEQYF
TGCAGCGTCGGGACTCACGTAGGCTACGAGCAGTACTTC
>TRBV6-4|TRBJ1-6|few|-
CAITVVVSSPLHF
TGTGCCATCACCGTAGTGGTTAGTTCACCCCTCCACTTT
>TRBV6-2/TRBV6-3|TRBJ2-1|many|TRBD1
CASRTYRGESYNEQFF
TGTGCCAGCAGAACCTACAGGGGGGAATCCTACAATGAGCAGTTCTTC
>TRBV20-1|TRBJ2-1|-|-
CSASVGQSSYNEQFF
TGCAGTGCTAGTGTAGGACAGAGCTCCTACAATGAGCAGTTCTTC
>TRBV4-2|TRBJ2-7|few|-
CASSQAETRSYEQYF
TGTGCCAGCAGCCAAGCGGAGACTCGCTCCTACGAGCAGTACTTC
>TRBV10-3|TRBJ2-7|once|TRBD2
CAISDQGTSGSYEQYF
TGTGCCATCAGTGACCAAGGGACTAGCGGGAGCTACGAGCAGTACTTC
>TRBV5-1|TRBJ2-1|-|TRBD2
CASSRLAGRYNEQFF
TGCGCCAGCAGCCGACTAGCGGGGCGGTACAATGAGCAGTTCTTC
>TRBV12-3/TRBV12-4|TRBJ2-3|many|-
CASSSLGTDTQYF
TGTGCCAGCAGTTCCCTTGGGACAGATACGCAGTATTTT
>TRBV9|TRBJ1-4|-|-
CASSVGVTTNEKLFF
TGTGCCAGCAGCGTAGGGGTGACAACTAATGAAAAACTGTTTTTT
>TRBV12-3/TRBV12-4|TRBJ2-3|few|TRBD2
CASSSSGVYTDTQYF
TGTGCCAGCAGTTCTAGCGGGGTTTACACAGATACGCAGTATTTT
>TRBV27|TRBJ1-5|few|TRBD1
CASSSIDRVGNQPQHF
TGTGCCAGCAGTTCGATCGACAGGGTTGGCAATCAGCCCCAGCATTTT
>TRBV28|TRBJ1-5|few|TRBD1
CASSRLTGGRGEYSNQPQHF
TGTGCCAGCTCCCGGCTAACAGGGGGTAGGGGAGAGTATAGCAATCAGCCCCAGCATTTT
>TRBV12-3/TRBV12-4|TRBJ2-7|few|TRBD1
CASSRTGGNSYEQYF
TGTGCCAGCAGTCGGACAGGGGGCAACTCCTACGAGCAGTACTTC
>TRBV7-2|TRBJ1-2|few|TRBD1
CASSLAGTGKLEGYTF
TGTGCCAGCAGCTTGGCCGGGACAGGGAAGTTGGAGGGCTACACCTTC
>TRBV20-1|TRBJ2-3|-|TRBD1
CSASHRDRGRSTDTQYF
TGCAGTGCCAGCCACCGGGACAGGGGGAGAAGCACAGATACGCAGTATTTT
>TRBV29-1|TRBJ1-1|few|-
CSVGRDGNTEAFF
TGCAGCGTAGGTCGGGACGGTAACACTGAAGCTTTCTTT
>TRBV3-1|TRBJ1-2|few|TRBD1
CASSPGQIYGYTF
TGTGCCAGCAGCCCGGGACAGATCTATGGCTACACCTTC